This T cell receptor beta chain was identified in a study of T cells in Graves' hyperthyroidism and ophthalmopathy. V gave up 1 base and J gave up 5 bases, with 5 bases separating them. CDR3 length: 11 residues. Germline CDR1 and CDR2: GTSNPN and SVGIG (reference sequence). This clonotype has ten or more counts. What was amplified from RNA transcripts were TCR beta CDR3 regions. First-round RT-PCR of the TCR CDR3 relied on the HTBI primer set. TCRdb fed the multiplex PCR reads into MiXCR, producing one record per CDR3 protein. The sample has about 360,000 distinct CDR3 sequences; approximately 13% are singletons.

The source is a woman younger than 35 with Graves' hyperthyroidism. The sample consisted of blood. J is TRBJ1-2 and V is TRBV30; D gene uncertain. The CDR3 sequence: CAWSARYGYTF. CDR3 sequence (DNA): TGTGCCTGGAGTGCACGATATGGCTACACCTTC.